The present entry profiles one T cell receptor beta chain with its context. The target antigen is unknown. The sample comes from a study of OX40 agonist ivuxolimab in advanced cancers. Study-level background: A male proportion of more than 75% was recorded, with mean age approximately 57 years and range about 20 to 79.

Study results and caveats: Some patients who did not respond also had low normalized T-cell clonal expansion. In the 0.1 to 3.0 mg/kg range, CD4+ and CD8+ blood T cells had expanded clonally by week 6.

The CDR3 consists of 16 residues. Trimming cost V 3 bases and J 2 bases, with 14 bases left between them. The germline gives CDR1 ENHRY, CDR2 SYGVKD. The protocol was immunoSEQ multiplex PCR, while the TCRdb copy is restricted to in-frame clones and leaves out a portion. The profile shows about 100,000 clones, more than 80% of them singletons. The chain employs TRBV10-3 and TRBJ2-1; D may be TRBD2 (6 bases). The TCR comes from an adult with an advanced solid tumor such as melanoma, head and neck, liver or kidney cancer. The sample in question was CD4+ or CD8+ T cells sorted from blood, obtained in a trial of the OX40 agonist ivuxolimab. DNA of the CDR3: TGTGCCATCAGTGACGGGAGCTCCTTCCCCTACAATGAGCAGTTCTTC. It encodes CAISDGSSFPYNEQFF.